This T cell receptor beta chain was found in a study of low-dose radiotherapy and immunotherapy resistance in tumors. This clonotype has a count of ten or more. TRAV and TRBV primers primed cDNA for both TCRalpha and TCRbeta. TCRs underwent roughly 19 PCR cycles of amplification with a constant-region primer and V-primer adapter. MiXCR, run by TCRdb on the reads, gives a single entry per CDR3 protein. This sample has some 85,000 distinct CDR3 sequences, with 15% to 20% found just once. Time point denoted: before trial treatment. This CDR3 is built from 12 residues. Looked up from germline, CDR1 is DFQATT and CDR2 is SNEGSKA (reference sequence). The V and J ends lost 5 bases and 1 base respectively, with 9 bases between them.

The TCR comes from a male donor with prostate cancer. Specimen: PBMCs, collected before treatment. The V and J genes are TRBV20-1 and TRBJ2-7, with TRBD1 as a possible D gene (6 bases). As DNA, the CDR3 is TGCAGTGCTGACGGACAGTCCTACGAGCAGTACTTC. This codes for CSADGQSYEQYF.